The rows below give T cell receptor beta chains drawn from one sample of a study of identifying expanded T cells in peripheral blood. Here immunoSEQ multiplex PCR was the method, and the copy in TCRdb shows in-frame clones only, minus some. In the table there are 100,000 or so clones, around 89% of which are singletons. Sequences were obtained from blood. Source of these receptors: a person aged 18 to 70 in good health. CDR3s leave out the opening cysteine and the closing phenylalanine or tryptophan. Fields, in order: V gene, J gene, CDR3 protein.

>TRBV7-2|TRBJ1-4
ASSPDGMTGVGKLF
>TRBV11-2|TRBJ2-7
ASRFITGHEQY
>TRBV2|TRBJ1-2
ASRRQEGYGYT
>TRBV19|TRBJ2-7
ASSYGTSGTYEQY
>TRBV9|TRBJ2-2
ASSVPGTGIDTGELF
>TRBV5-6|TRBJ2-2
ASSLQPGELF
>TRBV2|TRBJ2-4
ASLKTGYIQY
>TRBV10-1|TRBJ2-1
ASSESTSTDNEQF
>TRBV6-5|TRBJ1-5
ASSYDGSSNQPQH
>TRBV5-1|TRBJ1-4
ASSLDGGYEKLF
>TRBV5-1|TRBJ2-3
ASSSRGQDTQY
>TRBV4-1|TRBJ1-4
ASSRQGVETTNEKLF
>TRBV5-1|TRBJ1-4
ASSGQGSNEKLF
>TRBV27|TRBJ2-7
ASSSAGGDEQY
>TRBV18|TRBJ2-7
ASSPAPGTGAYEQY
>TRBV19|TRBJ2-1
ASSNRRLAADNEQF
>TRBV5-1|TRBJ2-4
ASSLVQGDKNIQY
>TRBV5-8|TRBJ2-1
ASSLAGASYNEQF
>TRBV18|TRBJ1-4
ASSPTSMTGAWGEKLF
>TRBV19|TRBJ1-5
ASGRGVYSNQPQH
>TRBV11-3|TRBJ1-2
ASSFRNSYGYT
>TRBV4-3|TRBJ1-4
ASSRGAELF
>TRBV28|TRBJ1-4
ASNGPGGGSEKLF
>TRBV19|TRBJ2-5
ASSIRRTQETQY
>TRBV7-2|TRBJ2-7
ASSFGGLATYEQY
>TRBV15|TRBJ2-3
ATSRGLESQY
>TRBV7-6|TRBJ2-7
ASSLVQGEYEQY
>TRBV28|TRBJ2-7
ASRQGQASSYEQY
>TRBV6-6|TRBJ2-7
ASSAHGGEQY
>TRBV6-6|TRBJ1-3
ATTSDLSGNTIY
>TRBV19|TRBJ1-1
ASSYGAEAF
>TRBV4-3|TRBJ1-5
ASSQGQGMQPQH
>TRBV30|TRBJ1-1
AWSVRLNTEAF
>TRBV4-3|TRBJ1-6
ASSQVMDSVTPLH
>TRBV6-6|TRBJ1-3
ASSSGREGNTIY
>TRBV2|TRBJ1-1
ASSEGRRRAF
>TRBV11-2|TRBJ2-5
ASSYPPGGEETQY
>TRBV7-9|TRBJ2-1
ASSSPARLAGVGEQF